This TCR beta chain was sequenced during a study of brain T cells in children with intractable seizures. Findings and limits, study-wide: HCMV serostatus was not known, and viral specificity came from CDR3 similarity only.

Profiling relied on immunoSEQ multiplex PCR, and the TCRdb table lists in-frame clones only, not all of them. Of roughly 120,000 clones listed, 94% are singletons. Only cases whose brain tissue showed the highest T cell transcript signatures were sequenced. At least one anti-epileptic drug was given before surgery. Trimming at V came to 1 base and at J to 7 bases, leaving 10 bases not matched to a gene. Germline values: CDR1 SGHKS, CDR2 YYEKEE (reference sequence). The CDR3 loop spans 15 amino acids. A remark on this clone: The target antigen is unknown.

The origin of this receptor is a boy younger than two with hemimegalencephaly and intractable seizures. Sequenced material: peripheral blood, taken at surgery. V usage is TRBV5-5 and J usage is TRBJ2-7; 8 bases align to TRBD1. The chain's CDR3 is CASSLIGQGSREQYF. The CDR3 DNA is TGTGCCAGCAGCTTGATCGGACAGGGATCGCGGGAGCAGTACTTC.